The 18 T cell receptor beta chains below were found in one sample sequenced in a study of CD8 T cells in ankylosing spondylitis. Broader study findings: A TCR beta motif made of fewer than ten highly homologous variants seemed typical of ankylosing spondylitis blood.

TCRdb re-derived calls from the 5' RACE reads in MiXCR, one entry per CDR3 protein. Found here are hundreds of thousands of distinct CDR3 sequences, about 11% of them singletons; the top ten hold less than 0.65%. No antigens are known for them. The specimen was blood, either unsorted or a sorted T cell fraction (not recorded which). These receptors came from a male donor with ankylosing spondylitis.

CDR3 region: CASSPPDRVADTQYF. The CDR3 nucleotides read TGTGCCAGCTCACCGCCGGACAGAGTTGCAGATACGCAGTATTTT. The V gene is TRBV18, the J gene TRBJ2-3; possibly TRBD1 for D (6 bases). V lost 3 bases and J lost 4, with 14 bases in between. The CDR3 is 15 amino acids. Per the germline V gene, CDR1 is KGHSH and CDR2 is LQKENI. Full variable domain (missing parts from reference TRBV18 and TRBJ2-3): NAGVMQNPRHLVRRRGQEARLRCSPMKGHSHVYWYRQLPEEGLKFMVYLQKENIIDESGMPKERFSAEFPKEGPSILRIQQVVRGDSAAYFCASSPPDRVADTQYFGPGTRLTVL.

The J gene is TRBJ2-7, the V gene TRBV5-1; TRBD1 matches 9 bases. V lost 4 bases and J lost 3; bases outside the gene matches: 8. The germline gives CDR1 SGHRS, CDR2 YFSETQ. This CDR3 is 15 amino acids long. CDR3 nucleotides: TGCGCCAGCAGCCGGCCCCAGACAGGGGGCTACGAGCAGTACGTC. This encodes CASSRPQTGGYEQYV.

The sample holds a few counts of this clonotype. This chain joins TRBV6-5 and TRBJ2-1; the D gene is possibly TRBD2 (6 bases). V shed 0 bases and J shed 6 bases, with 15 bases lying between them. This CDR3 spans 16 amino acids. The V gene's germline CDR1 is MNHEY and CDR2 SVGAGI. Here the CDR3 DNA reads TGTGCCAGCAGTTACTCGAGGCGGGGTAGTGTCAATGAGCAGTTCTTC. It yields the protein CASSYSRRGSVNEQFF.

In this sample, this clonotype turned up many times. The chain combines TRBV6-5 with TRBJ1-1; D perhaps matches TRBD1 (5 bases). V was trimmed by 3 bases and J by 1 base, leaving 12 bases between them. The CDR3 length is 15 residues. From germline, CDR1 is MNHEY and CDR2 SVGAGI. The CDR3 nucleotides are TGTGCCAGCAGTTATCCCCCGACAGAGAACACTGAAGCTTTCTTT. It encodes CASSYPPTENTEAFF.

This clonotype was found many times. V and J are TRBV20-1 and TRBJ2-3, with D hard to call. V lost 2 bases and J 0 bases, leaving 0 bases between the germline ends. Germline V gives CDR1 DFQATT, CDR2 SNEGSKA (reference sequence). This CDR3 has 11 residues. CDR3 protein: CSARSTDTQYF. CDR3 sequence (DNA): TGCAGTGCTAGAAGCACAGATACGCAGTATTTT.

This clonotype has at least ten counts. The V and J genes are TRBV4-3 and TRBJ2-5, with 7 bases that match TRBD1. CDR1 is LGHNA, CDR2 YSLEER, per germline. The CDR3 totals 14 residues. V lost 5 bases and J lost 5; bases outside the gene matches: 8. The CDR3 reads CASSKTGIGETQYF. CDR3 coding DNA: TGCGCCAGCAGCAAGACAGGGATAGGGGAGACCCAGTACTTC.

In this sample, this clonotype turned up a few times. CDR3 residues: CASSYFLGGISEQYF. The CDR3 nucleotides read TGTGCCAGCAGCTATTTCCTTGGGGGCATAAGCGAGCAGTACTTC. The V and J genes are TRBV11-2 and TRBJ2-7; D perhaps matches TRBD1 (6 bases). V shed 4 bases and J shed 6 bases, with 19 bases lying between them. This CDR3 contains 15 residues. Looked up from germline, CDR1 is SGHAT and CDR2 is FQNNGV. The full variable domain, rest sourced from reference TRBV11-2 and TRBJ2-7, is EAGVAQSPRYKIIEKRQSVAFWCNPISGHATLYWYQQILGQGPKLLIQFQNNGVVDDSQLPKDRFSAERLKGVDSTLKIQPAKLEDSAVYLCASSYFLGGISEQYFGPGTRLTVT.

The chain carries TRBV20-1 and TRBJ2-7; a weak D match, TRBD2 (5 bases). V was cut by 7 bases and J by 5 bases, with 18 bases left in between. The CDR3 extends over 13 amino acids. Germline assignment: CDR1 DFQATT and CDR2 SNEGSKA (reference sequence). CDR3 DNA sequence: TGCAGTGTATCCGGACTCGACCACCACGAGCAGTACTTC. It translates to CSVSGLDHHEQYF.

This rearrangement joins TRBV4-2 to TRBJ2-7, with D hard to call. V was pared by 0 bases and J by 1 base, with 13 bases between. There are 16 residues in the CDR3. CDR1 is LGHNA, CDR2 YNFKEQ, per germline. CDR3: CASSQDFISSSYEQYF. The DNA of the CDR3 is TGTGCCAGCAGCCAAGATTTTATATCCTCTTCCTACGAGCAGTACTTC.

This clonotype was observed a handful of times. V is TRBV7-2 and J is TRBJ2-7; D call uncertain. Trimming took 3 bases from V and 6 from J, leaving 12 bases between them. Per germline, CDR1 SGHTA and CDR2 FQGNSA. The CDR3 has 13 amino acids. The DNA for the CDR3 is TGTGCCAGCAGCTTGGGCACGGCCCGCGAGCAGTACTTC. Translation: CASSLGTAREQYF.

The chain employs TRBV5-1 and TRBJ1-2; D is ambiguous. The CDR3 covers 13 residues. CDR1 SGHRS and CDR2 YFSETQ come from the germline V gene. Trimming left V 0 bases short and J 4 bases short, with 7 bases between. In DNA form, the CDR3 reads TGCGCCAGCAGCTTGGTCTTGGGCTATGGCTACACCTTC. Protein product: CASSLVLGYGYTF. The complete variable domain, with remaining parts taken from reference TRBV5-1 and TRBJ1-2, reads KAGVTQTPRYLIKTRGQQVTLSCSPISGHRSVSWYQQTPGQGLQFLFEYFSETQRNKGNFPGRFSGRQFSNSRSEMNVSTLELGDSALYLCASSLVLGYGYTFGSGTRLTVV.

V gene TRBV20-1 combines with J gene TRBJ1-4; D might be TRBD1 (6 bases). This CDR3 has 13 amino acids. Germline CDR1 DFQATT, CDR2 SNEGSKA (reference sequence). Trimming stripped 5 bases from V and 5 bases from J, with 12 bases between. CDR3 residues: CSALRGHNEKLFF. In nucleotides, the CDR3 is TGCAGTGCTTTGCGGGGACACAATGAAAAACTGTTTTTT.

This clonotype showed up just a few times. The chain combines TRBV27 with TRBJ1-5, with a weak D call TRBD1 (5 bases). The V end lost 9 bases, the J end lost 3 bases, and 12 bases lay between the germline ends. Per the germline V gene, CDR1 is MNHEY and CDR2 is SMNVEV (reference sequence). This CDR3 has 13 amino acids. The CDR3 is CARGRQHNQPQHF. The DNA of the CDR3 is TGTGCCAGGGGGCGCCAGCACAATCAGCCCCAGCATTTT.

This clonotype was observed a few times. The rearrangement uses TRBV10-3 and TRBJ2-5; TRBD2 aligns across 8 bases. V shed 3 bases, J shed 4 bases, and the junction held 4 bases outside the gene matches. The CDR3 is 14 amino acids. Germline loops: CDR1 ENHRY, CDR2 SYGVKD. The CDR3 DNA sequence: TGTGCCATCAGTGATGGTCTAGCGGGAGAGACCCAGTACTTC. As protein: CAISDGLAGETQYF.

This clonotype turned up a few times. V and J are TRBV12-3 or TRBV12-4 and TRBJ2-5, with D possibly TRBD2 on 6 matching bases. V was cut by 5 bases and J by 9 bases, with 16 bases left in between. This CDR3 is built from 13 residues. CDR3 bases: TGTGCCAGCAGTCCCTGGAGCACGGGGGCCCAGTACTTC. Protein: CASSPWSTGAQYF.

This sequence joins TRBV4-3 and TRBJ2-6, with a weak D call TRBD1 (6 bases). CDR3 length: 16 amino acids. Germline V gene sequence: CDR1 LGHNA, CDR2 YSLEER. Trimming pared 0 bases from V and 4 bases from J, leaving 10 bases between. Here the CDR3 reads CASSQEGGAGANVLTF. Here the CDR3 DNA reads TGCGCCAGCAGCCAAGAAGGGGGAGCGGGGGCCAACGTCCTGACTTTC.

The V and J genes are TRBV11-2 and TRBJ2-7; D uncertain. V lost 2 bases and J 4 bases, leaving 9 bases between the germline ends. This CDR3 has 13 amino acids. The germline V gene encodes CDR1 SGHAT and CDR2 FQNNGV. CDR3 sequence (DNA): TGTGCCAGCAGCTTATTAGTTGCTTACGAGCAGTACTTC. Translating gives CASSLLVAYEQYF. Complete variable domain (other parts from reference TRBV11-2 and TRBJ2-7): EAGVAQSPRYKIIEKRQSVAFWCNPISGHATLYWYQQILGQGPKLLIQFQNNGVVDDSQLPKDRFSAERLKGVDSTLKIQPAKLEDSAVYLCASSLLVAYEQYFGPGTRLTVT.

This clonotype was counted a few times. V is TRBV5-6 and J is TRBJ2-2; a possible D gene is TRBD2 (6 bases). V gave up 6 bases and J gave up 5 bases, with 17 bases separating them. CDR1 is SGHDT and CDR2 is YYEEEE in the germline V gene. This CDR3 region has 15 residues. The CDR3 coding sequence is TGTGCCAGCACCCACAGACTAGTTTGGACCGGGGAGCTGTTTTTT. This codes for CASTHRLVWTGELFF. Using reference TRBV5-6 and TRBJ2-2 for the parts outside the CDR3, the full variable domain is DAGVTQSPTHLIKTRGQQVTLRCSPKSGHDTVSWYQQALGQGPQFIFQYYEEEERQRGNFPDRFSGHQFPNYSSELNVNALLLGDSALYLCASTHRLVWTGELFFGEGSRLTVL.